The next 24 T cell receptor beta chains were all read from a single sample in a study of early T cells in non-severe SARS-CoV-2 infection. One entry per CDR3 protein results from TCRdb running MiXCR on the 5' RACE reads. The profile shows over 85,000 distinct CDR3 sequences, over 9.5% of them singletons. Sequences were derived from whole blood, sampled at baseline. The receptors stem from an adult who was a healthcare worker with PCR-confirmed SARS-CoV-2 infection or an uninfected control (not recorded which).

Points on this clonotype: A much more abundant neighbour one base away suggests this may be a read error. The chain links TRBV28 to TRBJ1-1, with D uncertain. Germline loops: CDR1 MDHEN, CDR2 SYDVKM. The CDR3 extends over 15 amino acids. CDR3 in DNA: TGTGCCAGCACTATCCGCCCGGGCCTCAACATTGAAGCTTTCTTT. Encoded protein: CASTIRPGLNIEAFF.

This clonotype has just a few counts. The CDR3 DNA is TGCGCCAGCAGCCAGCGGACAGGGGGTCCCTACGAGCAGTACTTC. Its protein product is CASSQRTGGPYEQYF. The chain recombines TRBV4-1 with TRBJ2-7; 10 bases agree with TRBD1. The J segment lost 2 bases and the V segment lost 3 bases, leaving 4 bases of the junction unmatched. This CDR3 contains 15 residues. CDR1 is MGHRA and CDR2 is YSYEKL in the germline V gene.

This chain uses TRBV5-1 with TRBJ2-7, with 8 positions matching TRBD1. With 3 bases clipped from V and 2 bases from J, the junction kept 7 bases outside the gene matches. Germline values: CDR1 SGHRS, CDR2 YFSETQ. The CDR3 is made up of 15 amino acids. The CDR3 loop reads CASSWRTGNTYEQYF. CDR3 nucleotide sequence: TGCGCCAGCAGCTGGCGGACAGGGAACACCTACGAGCAGTACTTC.

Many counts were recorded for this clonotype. As DNA, the CDR3 is TGCAGTGCTATTACCCAGGGGGTTCTCTACGAGCAGTACTTC. It is translated as CSAITQGVLYEQYF. This rearrangement joins TRBV20-1 to TRBJ2-7, with TRBD1 matching 7 bases. Trimming removed 4 bases from V and 3 bases from J; junction bases left unmatched: 9. Germline V gene data show CDR1 as DFQATT and CDR2 as SNEGSKA (reference sequence). CDR3 length: 14 residues.

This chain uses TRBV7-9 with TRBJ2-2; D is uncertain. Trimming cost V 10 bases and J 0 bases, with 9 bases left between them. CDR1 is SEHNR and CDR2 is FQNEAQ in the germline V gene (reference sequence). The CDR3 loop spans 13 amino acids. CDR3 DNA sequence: TGTGCCACAGACAATACGAACACCGGGGAGCTGTTTTTT. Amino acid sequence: CATDNTNTGELFF.

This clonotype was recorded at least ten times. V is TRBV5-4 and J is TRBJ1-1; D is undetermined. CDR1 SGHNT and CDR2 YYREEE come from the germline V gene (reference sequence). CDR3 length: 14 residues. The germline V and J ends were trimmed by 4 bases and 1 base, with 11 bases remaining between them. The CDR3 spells CASSLKTANTEAFF. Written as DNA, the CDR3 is TGTGCCAGCAGCCTAAAGACCGCGAACACTGAAGCTTTCTTT.

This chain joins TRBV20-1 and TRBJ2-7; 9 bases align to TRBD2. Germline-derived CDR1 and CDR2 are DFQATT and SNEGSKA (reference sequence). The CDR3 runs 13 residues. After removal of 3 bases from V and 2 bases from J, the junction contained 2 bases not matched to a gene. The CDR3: CSASSGSTYEQYF. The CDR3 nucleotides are TGCAGTGCTAGTAGCGGGAGCACCTACGAGCAGTACTTC.

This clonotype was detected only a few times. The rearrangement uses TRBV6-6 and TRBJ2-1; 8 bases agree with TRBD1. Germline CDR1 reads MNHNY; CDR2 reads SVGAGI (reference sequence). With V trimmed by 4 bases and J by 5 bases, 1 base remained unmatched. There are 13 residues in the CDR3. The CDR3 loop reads CASSWTGNNEQFF. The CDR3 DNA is TGTGCCAGCAGTTGGACAGGGAACAATGAGCAGTTCTTC.

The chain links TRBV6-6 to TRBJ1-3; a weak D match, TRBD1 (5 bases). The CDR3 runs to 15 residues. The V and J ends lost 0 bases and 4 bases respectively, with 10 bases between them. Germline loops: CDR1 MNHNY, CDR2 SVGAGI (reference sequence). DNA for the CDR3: TGTGCCAGCAGTTACTCGCAAGGGGTCGGAAACACCATATATTTT. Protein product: CASSYSQGVGNTIYF.

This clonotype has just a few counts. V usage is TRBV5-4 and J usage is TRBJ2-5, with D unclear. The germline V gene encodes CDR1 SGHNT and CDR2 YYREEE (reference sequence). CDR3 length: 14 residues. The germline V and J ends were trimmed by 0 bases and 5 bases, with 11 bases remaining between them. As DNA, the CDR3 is TGTGCCAGCAGCTTGGGCAAACCCCTCGAGACCCAGTACTTC. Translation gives CASSLGKPLETQYF.

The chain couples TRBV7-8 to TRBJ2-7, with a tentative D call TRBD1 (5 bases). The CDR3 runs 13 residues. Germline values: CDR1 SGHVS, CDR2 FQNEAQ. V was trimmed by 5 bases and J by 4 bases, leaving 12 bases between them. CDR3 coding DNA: TGTGCCAGCAGCCTGGGCAGGGCTTACGAGCAGTACTTC. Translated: CASSLGRAYEQYF.

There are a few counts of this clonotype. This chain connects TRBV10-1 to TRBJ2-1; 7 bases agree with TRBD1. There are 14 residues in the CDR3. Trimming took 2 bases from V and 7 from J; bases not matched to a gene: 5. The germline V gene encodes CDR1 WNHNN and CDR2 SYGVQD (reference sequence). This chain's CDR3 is CASSEDRVRNEQFF. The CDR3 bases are TGCGCCAGCAGTGAGGACAGGGTTCGAAATGAGCAGTTCTTC.

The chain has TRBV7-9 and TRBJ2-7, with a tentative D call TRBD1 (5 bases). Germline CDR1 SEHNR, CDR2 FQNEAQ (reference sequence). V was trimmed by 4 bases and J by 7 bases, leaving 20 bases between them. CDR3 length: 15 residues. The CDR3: CASSSVPRHQGEQYF. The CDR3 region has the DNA TGTGCCAGCAGCTCAGTTCCGAGACATCAGGGAGAGCAGTACTTC.

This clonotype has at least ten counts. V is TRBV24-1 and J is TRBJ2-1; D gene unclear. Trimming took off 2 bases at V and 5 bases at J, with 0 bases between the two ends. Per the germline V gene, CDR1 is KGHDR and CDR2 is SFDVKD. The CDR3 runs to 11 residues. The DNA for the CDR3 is TGTGCCACCAGTGATTACAATGAGCAGTTCTTC. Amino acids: CATSDYNEQFF.

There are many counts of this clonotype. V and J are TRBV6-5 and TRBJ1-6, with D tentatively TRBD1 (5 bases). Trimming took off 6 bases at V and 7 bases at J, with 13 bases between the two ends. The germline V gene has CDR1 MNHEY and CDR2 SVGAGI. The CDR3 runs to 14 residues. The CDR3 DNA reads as TGTGCCAGCAGCTGGGGGACTACCAATTCACCCCTCCACTTT. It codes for CASSWGTTNSPLHF.

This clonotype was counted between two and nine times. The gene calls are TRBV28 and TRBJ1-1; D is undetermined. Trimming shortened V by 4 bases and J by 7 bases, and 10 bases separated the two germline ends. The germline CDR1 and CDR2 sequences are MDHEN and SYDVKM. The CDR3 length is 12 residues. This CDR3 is CASSSGGLEAFF. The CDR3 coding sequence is TGTGCCAGCAGTTCAGGCGGGCTTGAAGCTTTCTTT.

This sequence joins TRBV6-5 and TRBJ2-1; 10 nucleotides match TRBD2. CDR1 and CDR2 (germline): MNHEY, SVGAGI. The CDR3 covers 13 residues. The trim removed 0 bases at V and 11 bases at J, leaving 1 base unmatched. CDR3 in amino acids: CASSYSSGRKQFF. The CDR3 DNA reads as TGTGCCAGCAGTTACTCTAGCGGGAGGAAGCAGTTCTTC.

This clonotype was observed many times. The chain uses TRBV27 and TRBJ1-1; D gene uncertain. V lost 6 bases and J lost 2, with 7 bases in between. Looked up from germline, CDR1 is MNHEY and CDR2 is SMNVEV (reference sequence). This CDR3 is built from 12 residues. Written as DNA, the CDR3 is TGTGCCAGCAGAACCTTAAACACTGAAGCTTTCTTT. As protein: CASRTLNTEAFF.

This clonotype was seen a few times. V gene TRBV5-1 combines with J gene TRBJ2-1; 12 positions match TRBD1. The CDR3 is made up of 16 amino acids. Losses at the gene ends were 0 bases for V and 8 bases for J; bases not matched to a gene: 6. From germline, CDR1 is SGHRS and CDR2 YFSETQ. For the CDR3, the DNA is TGCGCCAGCAGCTTGGAAGGGACAGGGGGCCTAGATGAGCAGTTCTTC. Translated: CASSLEGTGGLDEQFF.

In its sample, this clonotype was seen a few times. The CDR3 bases are TGCAGCGTTGAAGATCGCGGGGAGAGAGGCTACACCTTC. The encoded protein is CSVEDRGERGYTF. V usage is TRBV29-1 and J usage is TRBJ1-2; no clear D. There are 13 residues in the CDR3. Germline loops: CDR1 SQVTM, CDR2 ANQGSEA. Between the trimmed V and J ends, which lost 0 bases and 8 bases, there was a span of 13 bases.

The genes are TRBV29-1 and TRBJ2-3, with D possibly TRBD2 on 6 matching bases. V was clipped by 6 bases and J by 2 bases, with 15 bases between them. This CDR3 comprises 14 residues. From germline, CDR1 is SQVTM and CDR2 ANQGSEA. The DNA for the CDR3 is TGCAGCGTGGCCCCGACGGGAGACACAGATACGCAGTATTTT. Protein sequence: CSVAPTGDTDTQYF.

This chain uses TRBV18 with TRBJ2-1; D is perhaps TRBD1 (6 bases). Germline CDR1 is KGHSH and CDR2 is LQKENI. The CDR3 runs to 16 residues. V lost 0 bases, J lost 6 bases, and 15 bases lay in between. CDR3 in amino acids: CASSPPVAGVRNEQFF. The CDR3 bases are TGTGCCAGCTCACCACCGGTGGCAGGGGTACGCAATGAGCAGTTCTTC.

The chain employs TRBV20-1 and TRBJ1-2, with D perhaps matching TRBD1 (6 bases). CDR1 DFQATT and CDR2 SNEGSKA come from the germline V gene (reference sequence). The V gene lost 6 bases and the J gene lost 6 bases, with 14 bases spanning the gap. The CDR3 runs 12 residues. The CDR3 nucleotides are TGCAGTGCGAACAGGGAGAGTAATGGCTACACCTTC. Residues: CSANRESNGYTF.

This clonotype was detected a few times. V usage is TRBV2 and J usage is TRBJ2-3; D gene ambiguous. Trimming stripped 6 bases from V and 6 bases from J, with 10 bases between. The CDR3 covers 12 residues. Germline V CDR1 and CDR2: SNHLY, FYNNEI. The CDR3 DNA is TGTGCCAGCAGCGGTCAAGGGGATACGCAGTATTTT. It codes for CASSGQGDTQYF.